The T cell receptor beta chain described here comes from a study of OX40 agonist ivuxolimab in advanced cancers. General study points: More expanded clones were seen, on average, in CD8+ T cells than in CD4+.

V lost 5 bases, J lost 7 bases, and 14 bases stayed unmatched. The germline V gene has CDR1 SGHRS and CDR2 YFSETQ. The CDR3 has 15 residues. In regard to this clone: Its matching antigen is unknown.

Here immunoSEQ multiplex PCR was the method, and the copy in TCRdb shows in-frame clones only, minus some. The sample has about 82,000 clones; 85% to 90% are singletons. Sampling times: baseline, cycle 4 day 1, cycle 7 day 1. The source of this sequence is an adult with an advanced solid tumor such as melanoma, head and neck, liver or kidney cancer. The gene calls are TRBV5-1 and TRBJ1-2; 7 bases match TRBD1. The sequences come from CD4+ or CD8+ T cells sorted from blood, collected in a trial of the OX40 agonist ivuxolimab. For the CDR3, the DNA is TGCGCCAGCAGTCAAGTACTAGACAGGGCGGGTGGCTACACCTTC. Translating it yields CASSQVLDRAGGYTF.